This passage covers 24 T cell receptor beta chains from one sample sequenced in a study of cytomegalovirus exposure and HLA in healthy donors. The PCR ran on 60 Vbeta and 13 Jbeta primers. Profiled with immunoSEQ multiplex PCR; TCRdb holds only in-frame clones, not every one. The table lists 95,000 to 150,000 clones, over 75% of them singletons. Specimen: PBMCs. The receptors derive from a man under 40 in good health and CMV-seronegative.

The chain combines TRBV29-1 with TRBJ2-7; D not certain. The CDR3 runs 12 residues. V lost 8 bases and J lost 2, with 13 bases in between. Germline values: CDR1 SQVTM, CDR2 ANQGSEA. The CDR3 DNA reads TGCAGCACGAAGTCAGGCGCCTACGAGCAGTACTTC. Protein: CSTKSGAYEQYF.

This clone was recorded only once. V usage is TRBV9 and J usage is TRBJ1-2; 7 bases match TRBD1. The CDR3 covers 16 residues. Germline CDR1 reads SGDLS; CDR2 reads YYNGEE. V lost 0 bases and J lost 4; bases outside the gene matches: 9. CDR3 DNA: TGTGCCAGCAGCGTAGGTCAACAGGGGATACTCTATGGCTACACCTTC. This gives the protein CASSVGQQGILYGYTF.

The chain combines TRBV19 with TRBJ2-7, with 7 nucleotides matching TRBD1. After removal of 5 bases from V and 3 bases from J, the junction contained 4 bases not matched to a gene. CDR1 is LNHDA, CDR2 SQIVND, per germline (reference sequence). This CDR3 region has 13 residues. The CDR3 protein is CASSVAGGYEQYF. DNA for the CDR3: TGTGCCAGTAGTGTGGCAGGGGGCTACGAGCAGTACTTC.

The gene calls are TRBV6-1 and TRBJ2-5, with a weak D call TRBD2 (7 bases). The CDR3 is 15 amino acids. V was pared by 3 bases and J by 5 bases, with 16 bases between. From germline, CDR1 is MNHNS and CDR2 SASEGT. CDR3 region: CASSEIGAGAETQYF. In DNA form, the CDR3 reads TGTGCCAGCAGTGAGATCGGGGCGGGGGCGGAGACCCAGTACTTC.

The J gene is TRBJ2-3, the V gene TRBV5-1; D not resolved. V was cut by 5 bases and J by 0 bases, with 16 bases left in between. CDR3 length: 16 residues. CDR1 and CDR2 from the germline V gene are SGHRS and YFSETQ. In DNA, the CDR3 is TGCGCCAGCAGGTTAAGACTTACGTCTAGCACAGATACGCAGTATTTT. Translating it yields CASRLRLTSSTDTQYF.

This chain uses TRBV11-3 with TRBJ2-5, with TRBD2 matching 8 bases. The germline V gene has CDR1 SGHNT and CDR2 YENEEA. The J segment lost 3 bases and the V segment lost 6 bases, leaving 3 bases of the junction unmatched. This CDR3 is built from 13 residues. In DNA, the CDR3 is TGTGCCAGCAGTGTAGCGGGGAAAGAGACCCAGTACTTC. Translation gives CASSVAGKETQYF.

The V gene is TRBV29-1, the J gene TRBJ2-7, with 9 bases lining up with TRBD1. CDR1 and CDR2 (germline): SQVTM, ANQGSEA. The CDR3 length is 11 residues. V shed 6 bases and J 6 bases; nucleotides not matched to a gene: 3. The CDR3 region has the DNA TGCAGCGTCGCGACAGGGGGCGAGCAGTACTTC. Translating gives CSVATGGEQYF.

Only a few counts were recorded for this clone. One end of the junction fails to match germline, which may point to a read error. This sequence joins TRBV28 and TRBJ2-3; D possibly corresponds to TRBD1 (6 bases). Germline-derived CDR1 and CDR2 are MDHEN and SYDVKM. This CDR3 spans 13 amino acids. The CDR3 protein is CASRPILGTTRVF. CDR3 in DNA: TGTGCCAGCAGACCCATTCTGGGGACAACGCGTGTTTTT.

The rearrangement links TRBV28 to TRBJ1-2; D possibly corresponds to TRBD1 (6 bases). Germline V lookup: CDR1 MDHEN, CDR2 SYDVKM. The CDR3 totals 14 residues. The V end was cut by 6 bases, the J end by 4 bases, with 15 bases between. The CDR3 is CASRDYRDPYGYTF. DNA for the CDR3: TGTGCCAGCAGAGACTACAGGGATCCCTATGGCTACACCTTC.

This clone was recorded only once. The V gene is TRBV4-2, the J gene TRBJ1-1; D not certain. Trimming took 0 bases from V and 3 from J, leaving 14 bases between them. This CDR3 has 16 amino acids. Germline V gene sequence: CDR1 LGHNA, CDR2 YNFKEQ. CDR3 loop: CASSQEGRVLDTEAFF. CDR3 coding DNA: TGTGCCAGCAGCCAAGAAGGTCGGGTGTTGGACACTGAAGCTTTCTTT.

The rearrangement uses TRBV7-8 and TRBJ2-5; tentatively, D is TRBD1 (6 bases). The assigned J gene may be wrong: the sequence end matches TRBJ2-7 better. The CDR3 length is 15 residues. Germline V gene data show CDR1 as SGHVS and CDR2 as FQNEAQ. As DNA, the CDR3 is TGTGCCAGCAGCTTATGGAGACAGGCAGCCTACGAGCAGTACTTC. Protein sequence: CASSLWRQAAYEQYF.

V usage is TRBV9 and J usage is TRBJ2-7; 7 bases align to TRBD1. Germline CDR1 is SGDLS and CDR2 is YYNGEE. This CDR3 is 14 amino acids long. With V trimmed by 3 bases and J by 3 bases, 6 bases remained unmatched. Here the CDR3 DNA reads TGTGCCAGCAGCGCCTCCCCAGGGGGCTACGAGCAGTACTTC. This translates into CASSASPGGYEQYF. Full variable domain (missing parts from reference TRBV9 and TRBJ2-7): DSGVTQTPKHLITATGQRVTLRCSPRSGDLSVYWYQQSLDQGLQFLIQYYNGEERAKGNILERFSAQQFPDLHSELNLSSLELGDSALYFCASSASPGGYEQYFGPGTRLTVT.

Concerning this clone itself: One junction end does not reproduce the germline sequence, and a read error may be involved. The CDR3 sequence is CASSMAGDGQNSQYF. The CDR3 DNA follows: TGCGCCAGCAGCATGGCGGGGGACGGACAAAACAGTCAGTACTTC. This chain uses TRBV5-1 with TRBJ2-4, with TRBD2 matching 7 bases. Germline-derived CDR1 and CDR2 are SGHRS and YFSETQ. The CDR3 consists of 15 residues. Together with reference TRBV5-1 and TRBJ2-4, the CDR3 gives the full variable domain: KAGVTQTPRYLIKTRGQQVTLSCSPISGHRSVSWYQQTPGQGLQFLFEYFSETQRNKGNFPGRFSGRQFSNSRSEMNVSTLELGDSALYLCASSMAGDGQNSQYFGAGTRLSVL.

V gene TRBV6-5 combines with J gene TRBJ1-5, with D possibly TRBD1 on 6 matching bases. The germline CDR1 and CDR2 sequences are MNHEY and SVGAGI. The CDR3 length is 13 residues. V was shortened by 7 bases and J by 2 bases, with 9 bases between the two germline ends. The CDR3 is CASTQGRNQPQHF. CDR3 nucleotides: TGTGCCAGCACACAGGGCCGCAATCAGCCCCAGCATTTT.

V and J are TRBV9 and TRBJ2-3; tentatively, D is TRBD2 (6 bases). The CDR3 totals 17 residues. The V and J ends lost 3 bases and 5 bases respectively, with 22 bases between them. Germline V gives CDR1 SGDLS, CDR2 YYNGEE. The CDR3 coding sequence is TGTGCCAGCAGCGGAGAGGCCCGAGGGATGGGGGGAGATACGCAGTATTTT. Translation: CASSGEARGMGGDTQYF.

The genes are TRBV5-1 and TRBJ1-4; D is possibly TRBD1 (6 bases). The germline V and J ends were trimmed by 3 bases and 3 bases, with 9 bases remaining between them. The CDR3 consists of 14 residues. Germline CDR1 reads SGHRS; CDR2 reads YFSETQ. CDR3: CASSSQGPNEKLFF. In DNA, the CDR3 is TGCGCCAGCAGCTCGCAGGGGCCTAATGAAAAACTGTTTTTT.

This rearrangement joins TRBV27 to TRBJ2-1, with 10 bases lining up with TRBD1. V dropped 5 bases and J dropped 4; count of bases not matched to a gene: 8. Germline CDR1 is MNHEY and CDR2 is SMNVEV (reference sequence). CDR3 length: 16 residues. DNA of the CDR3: TGTGCCAGCAGTCCCTACGACAGGGGGCCGTACAATGAGCAGTTCTTC. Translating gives CASSPYDRGPYNEQFF.

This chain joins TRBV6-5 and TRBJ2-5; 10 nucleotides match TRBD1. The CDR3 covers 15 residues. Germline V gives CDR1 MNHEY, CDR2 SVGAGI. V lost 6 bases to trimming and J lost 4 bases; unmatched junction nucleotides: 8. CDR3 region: CASRWRDRGPETQYF. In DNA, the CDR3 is TGTGCCAGCAGGTGGCGTGACAGGGGGCCAGAGACCCAGTACTTC.

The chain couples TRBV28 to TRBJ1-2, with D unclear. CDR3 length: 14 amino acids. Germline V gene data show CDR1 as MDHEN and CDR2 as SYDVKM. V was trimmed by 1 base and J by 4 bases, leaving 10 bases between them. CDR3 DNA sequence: TGTGCCAGCAGTTTATTGAAGGGAGGCTATGGCTACACCTTC. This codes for CASSLLKGGYGYTF.

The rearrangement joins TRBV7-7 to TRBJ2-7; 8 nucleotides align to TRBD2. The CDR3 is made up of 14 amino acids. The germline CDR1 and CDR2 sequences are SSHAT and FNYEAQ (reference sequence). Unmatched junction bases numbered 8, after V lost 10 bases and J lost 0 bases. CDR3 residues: CATPGGGNSYEQYF. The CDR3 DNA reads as TGTGCCACCCCGGGGGGGGGAAACTCCTACGAGCAGTACTTC.

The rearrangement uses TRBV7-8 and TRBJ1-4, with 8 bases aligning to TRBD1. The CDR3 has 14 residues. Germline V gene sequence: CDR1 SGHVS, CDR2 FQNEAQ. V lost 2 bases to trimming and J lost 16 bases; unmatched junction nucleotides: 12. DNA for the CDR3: TGTGCCAGCAGCTTAAAGCCGAGACAGGGGAATCAGTTTTTT. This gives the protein CASSLKPRQGNQFF.

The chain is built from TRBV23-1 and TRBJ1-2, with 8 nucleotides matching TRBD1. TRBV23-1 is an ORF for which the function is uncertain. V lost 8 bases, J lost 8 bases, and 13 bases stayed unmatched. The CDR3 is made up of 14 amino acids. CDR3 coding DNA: TGCGCCAGCGGAAGGACAGGGCCGAAGGGGGGCTACACCTTC. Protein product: CASGRTGPKGGYTF.

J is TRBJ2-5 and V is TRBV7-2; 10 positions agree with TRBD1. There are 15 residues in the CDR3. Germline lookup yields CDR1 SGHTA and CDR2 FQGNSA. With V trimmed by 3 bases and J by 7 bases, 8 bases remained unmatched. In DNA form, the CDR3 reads TGTGCCAGCAGCTTGGCCGGGACAGGGGCCAGGACCCAGTACTTC. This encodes CASSLAGTGARTQYF.

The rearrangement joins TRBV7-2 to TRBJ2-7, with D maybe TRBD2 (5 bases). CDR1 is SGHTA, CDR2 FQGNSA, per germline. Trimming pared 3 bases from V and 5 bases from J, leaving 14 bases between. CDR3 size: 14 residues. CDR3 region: CASSLGVGGDEQYF. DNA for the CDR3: TGTGCCAGCAGCTTGGGAGTCGGAGGCGACGAGCAGTACTTC.